Presented here are 4 T cell receptor beta chains from one specimen sequenced in a study of CD8 T cells in ankylosing spondylitis (dated by TCRdb to the late 2010s). The receptor library was made with 5' RACE. TCRdb records Illumina HiSeq 2500 as the sequencer. The public reads were run again by TCRdb, first through fastp at Q25 and then through MiXCR, and only productive beta chains were kept. Rows matching on CDR3 protein sequence are summarized as one entry with the most common DNA and genes. For this sample the table gives about 130,000 distinct CDR3 sequences, of which 7% to 8% were detected only once. Together, the top ten hold roughly 12% of the sample. Sequencing was performed on blood, either unsorted or a sorted T cell fraction (not recorded which). The receptors were sampled from a female donor with ankylosing spondylitis or in good health (not recorded which).

At least ten counts were recorded for this clonotype. The V and J genes are TRBV29-1 and TRBJ1-1, with D possibly being TRBD1 (5 bases). The CDR3 sequence is 13 residues long. The V end was cut by 5 bases, the J end by 1 base, with 11 bases between. The germline V gene has CDR1 SQVTM and CDR2 ANQGSEA. The CDR3 DNA is TGCAGCGTTTCCGGGACGCCGAACACTGAAGCTTTCTTT. It codes for CSVSGTPNTEAFF. Full variable domain (remainder filled in from reference TRBV29-1 and TRBJ1-1): SAVISQKPSRDICQRGTSLTIQCQVDSQVTMMFWYRQQPGQSLTLIATANQGSEATYESGFVIDKFPISRPNLTFSTLTVSNMSPEDSSIYLCSVSGTPNTEAFFGQGTRLTVV.

V gene TRBV28 combines with J gene TRBJ1-5; 8 bases are a match to TRBD1. The trim removed 10 bases at V and 3 bases at J, leaving 8 bases unmatched. The germline gives CDR1 MDHEN, CDR2 SYDVKM. CDR3 length: 14 amino acids. The chain's CDR3 is CATLRGRNNQPQHF. CDR3 DNA sequence: TGTGCCACCCTCAGGGGGCGGAACAATCAGCCCCAGCATTTT.

This clonotype was counted at least ten times. The V call is TRBV7-8, the J call TRBJ1-5, with unresolved D. In germline, CDR1 is SGHVS, CDR2 FQNEAQ. The V end was cut by 0 bases, the J end by 0 bases, with 9 bases between. The CDR3 sequence is 16 residues long. The CDR3 coding sequence is TGTGCCAGCAGCTTAGCGGAGAGTAATAGCAATCAGCCCCAGCATTTT. Protein product: CASSLAESNSNQPQHF.

There are many counts of this clonotype. The J gene is TRBJ1-3, the V gene TRBV7-9; 9 positions match TRBD1. The junction had 14 bases not matched to a gene; V was cut back by 3 bases and J by 8 bases. CDR1 and CDR2 (germline): SEHNR, FQNEAQ (reference sequence). This CDR3 region has 17 residues. In nucleotides, the CDR3 is TGTGCCAGCAGCTTTAGCGGTAGCGGACAGGGGTTGGACACCATATATTTT. Its translation is CASSFSGSGQGLDTIYF.